This TCR beta chain was sequenced during a study of T-cell reconstitution after alpha-beta-depleted transplantation in children. V lost 0 bases and J lost 4, with 8 bases in between. Per germline, CDR1 KGHDR and CDR2 SFDVKD. This CDR3 is 15 amino acids long. The authors prepared the TCRbeta library with unique molecular identifiers. TCRdb processed the PCR reads anew with MiXCR; each CDR3 protein has one entry. Here the sample spans 490,000 or so distinct CDR3 sequences, around an eighth being singletons. This clonotype has a count of ten or more. The receptor's source is a human donor who donated a stem cell graft to a child with combined immunodeficiency. V usage is TRBV24-1 and J usage is TRBJ2-2; D may be TRBD1 or TRBD2 (5 bases each). The input for sequencing was PBMCs from the stem cell graft donor, taken from the stem cell graft. The CDR3 spells CATSDLSGTTGELFF. The CDR3 nucleotides are TGTGCCACCAGTGATTTGTCGGGGACCACCGGGGAGCTGTTTTTT.